The 30 T cell receptor beta chains reported below all come from one sample, sequenced in a study of shared clonotypes between healthy human individuals. TCRdb's copy holds only in-frame clones and misses some; the assay was immunoSEQ multiplex PCR. The sample records 1.5 million to 1.9 million clones, 95% to 99% being singletons. What was sequenced was naive CD4+ T cells sorted from blood. Subset noted: CD45RA+ positively selected. The origin of the receptors is a man aged 25 to 40 in good health.

The rearrangement links TRBV19 to TRBJ2-3; TRBD1 agrees at 7 bases. Trimming cost V 4 bases and J 0 bases; bases outside gene matches: 1. The CDR3 runs to 14 residues. Germline lookup yields CDR1 LNHDA and CDR2 SQIVND (reference sequence). CDR3 sequence reads: CASSTQGSTDTQYF. The CDR3 DNA follows: TGTGCCAGTAGTACACAGGGGAGCACAGATACGCAGTATTTT.

The chain has TRBV27 and TRBJ1-2; maybe TRBD1 (6 bases). The ends were cut back, 8 bases at V and 5 bases at J, with 15 bases in the middle. In germline, CDR1 is MNHEY, CDR2 SMNVEV (reference sequence). CDR3 length: 13 residues. This chain's CDR3 is CASADRFPYGYTF. In DNA, the CDR3 is TGTGCCAGCGCAGACAGGTTTCCTTATGGCTACACCTTC.

The table lists this clone with a count of one. This chain links TRBV9 with TRBJ2-2; unclear D gene. Trimming pared 3 bases from V and 2 bases from J, leaving 8 bases between. The CDR3 extends over 14 amino acids. CDR1 is SGDLS and CDR2 is YYNGEE in the germline V gene. This CDR3 reads CASSATHNTGELFF. CDR3 bases: TGTGCCAGCAGCGCCACACACAACACCGGGGAGCTGTTTTTT.

The rearrangement joins TRBV28 to TRBJ2-7; TRBD1 matches 9 bases. V shed 5 bases, J shed 0 bases, and the junction held 11 bases outside the gene matches. CDR1 is MDHEN, CDR2 SYDVKM, per germline. The CDR3 has 17 amino acids. CDR3 amino acids: CASSPNGPGQGSYEQYF. The CDR3 DNA sequence: TGTGCCAGCAGTCCTAACGGCCCGGGACAGGGCTCCTACGAGCAGTACTTC.

The rearrangement uses TRBV19 and TRBJ2-5, with 9 bases matching TRBD2. CDR1 is LNHDA and CDR2 is SQIVND in the germline V gene (reference sequence). The CDR3 consists of 14 residues. With V trimmed by 8 bases and J by 6 bases, 10 bases remained unmatched. CDR3 nucleotides: TGTGCCAGTGCCGTTCGTAGCGGGAGTCAGACCCAGTACTTC. Translating it yields CASAVRSGSQTQYF.

The chain carries TRBV28 and TRBJ2-2; D remains ambiguous. CDR3 length: 13 amino acids. CDR1 is MDHEN, CDR2 SYDVKM, per germline. The V gene lost 3 bases and the J gene lost 7 bases, with 9 bases spanning the gap. CDR3 DNA sequence: TGTGCCAGCAGTTTCCCTTCGATCGGGGAGCTGTTTTTT. Protein product: CASSFPSIGELFF.

The chain employs TRBV5-1 and TRBJ2-5, with TRBD2 matching 11 bases. The length of the CDR3 is 18 residues. Trimming took 3 bases from V and 3 from J; bases not matched to a gene: 13. Germline CDR1 and CDR2: SGHRS and YFSETQ. The CDR3 DNA reads TGCGCCAGCAGCTCCTTAGCGGGAGGGGTGAATCTCAAAGAGACCCAGTACTTC. Residues: CASSSLAGGVNLKETQYF. Supplemented by reference TRBV5-1 and TRBJ2-5, the full variable domain reads KAGVTQTPRYLIKTRGQQVTLSCSPISGHRSVSWYQQTPGQGLQFLFEYFSETQRNKGNFPGRFSGRQFSNSRSEMNVSTLELGDSALYLCASSSLAGGVNLKETQYFGPGTRLLVL.

The V gene is TRBV11-2, the J gene TRBJ2-1, with unresolved D. The V end was cut by 1 base, the J end by 4 bases, with 11 bases between. CDR1 and CDR2 from the germline V gene are SGHAT and FQNNGV. The CDR3 is 15 amino acids. The CDR3 DNA reads TGTGCCAGCAGCTTAGTACGACCGGATTACAATGAGCAGTTCTTC. Protein product: CASSLVRPDYNEQFF.

This chain uses TRBV5-4 with TRBJ2-1; 11 bases are a match to TRBD2. Germline CDR1 SGHNT, CDR2 YYREEE (reference sequence). The CDR3 is 17 amino acids. Losses at the gene ends were 2 bases for V and 8 bases for J; bases not matched to a gene: 12. CDR3 in amino acids: CASSFFRTSGGGDEQFF. CDR3 nucleotide sequence: TGTGCCAGCAGCTTCTTCCGAACTAGCGGGGGAGGCGATGAGCAGTTCTTC.

This clone came up once. The same CDR3 arises from other DNA sequences in this sample as well. The CDR3 here is CASSLSQVYEQYF. The CDR3 DNA reads TGTGCCAGCAGTTTATCGCAAGTATACGAGCAGTACTTC. The J gene is TRBJ2-7, the V gene TRBV27; D call uncertain. The CDR3 is 13 residues long. Germline loops: CDR1 MNHEY, CDR2 SMNVEV (reference sequence). V lost 0 bases to trimming and J lost 4 bases, with 7 bases between them.

The rearrangement links TRBV28 to TRBJ2-7; D perhaps matches TRBD1 (6 bases). The CDR3 runs 15 residues. The germline V gene has CDR1 MDHEN and CDR2 SYDVKM. The germline V and J ends were trimmed by 7 bases and 4 bases, with 20 bases remaining between them. The chain's CDR3 is CASTSPGAVAYEQYF. CDR3 DNA: TGTGCCAGCACTTCACCAGGGGCCGTTGCGTACGAGCAGTACTTC.

V is TRBV15 and J is TRBJ1-1; D call uncertain. CDR1 and CDR2 from the germline V gene are LNHNV and YYDKDF (reference sequence). The CDR3 spans 15 residues. V lost 1 base to trimming and J lost 6 bases, with 15 bases between them. In DNA, the CDR3 is TGTGCCACCAGCAGAGTAAGGCGGGGATCAGCTGAAGCTTTCTTT. This translates into CATSRVRRGSAEAFF. The whole variable domain, filled in from reference TRBV15 and TRBJ1-1, reads DAMVIQNPRYQVTQFGKPVTLSCSQTLNHNVMYWYQQKSSQAPKLLFHYYDKDFNNEADTPDNFQSRRPNTSFCFLDIRSPGLGDTAMYLCATSRVRRGSAEAFFGQGTRLTVV.

J is TRBJ2-5 and V is TRBV9, with 13 bases lining up with TRBD2. V lost 4 bases to trimming and J lost 0 bases; unmatched junction nucleotides: 6. This CDR3 comprises 17 residues. Germline V lookup: CDR1 SGDLS, CDR2 YYNGEE. The CDR3 nucleotides are TGTGCCAGCAGCCCGTGGGGACTAGCGGGAAACCAAGAGACCCAGTACTTC. Its translation: CASSPWGLAGNQETQYF.

This clone has only one observation. J is TRBJ2-6 and V is TRBV6-5; D remains ambiguous. The V gene lost 6 bases and the J gene lost 0 bases, with 6 bases spanning the gap. Germline V gene sequence: CDR1 MNHEY, CDR2 SVGAGI. The CDR3 loop spans 14 amino acids. The CDR3 coding sequence is TGTGCCAGCAGGCAGACCTCTGGGGCCAACGTCCTGACTTTC. Encoded protein: CASRQTSGANVLTF.

This clone was recorded once. At the DNA level, this CDR3 is encoded by other sequences in the same sample as well. V and J are TRBV7-9 and TRBJ2-1; tentatively, D is TRBD2 (6 bases). Between the trimmed V and J ends, which lost 0 bases and 6 bases, there was a span of 12 bases. CDR1 is SEHNR, CDR2 FQNEAQ, per germline (reference sequence). The CDR3 sequence is 15 residues long. In DNA, the CDR3 is TGTGCCAGCAGCTTAGCTAGTCCCGGGGGCAATGAGCAGTTCTTC. Translated, it gives CASSLASPGGNEQFF.

The chain has TRBV19 and TRBJ2-1; D may be TRBD1 (6 bases). Germline values: CDR1 LNHDA, CDR2 SQIVND (reference sequence). Trimming removed 5 bases at V and 5 bases at J, with 13 bases between. The CDR3 length is 14 residues. The CDR3 is CASSDAGENNEQFF. The CDR3 nucleotides are TGTGCCAGTAGTGATGCAGGGGAAAACAATGAGCAGTTCTTC.

The CDR3 spells CASSPRTGTPYNEQFF. CDR3 DNA: TGTGCCAGCAGCCCTCGGACGGGAACGCCCTACAATGAGCAGTTCTTC. The J gene is TRBJ2-1, the V gene TRBV5-5; TRBD2 is a possible D gene (5 bases). Trimming stripped 4 bases from V and 2 bases from J, with 16 bases between. Germline values: CDR1 SGHKS, CDR2 YYEKEE (reference sequence). CDR3 length: 16 residues.

This chain uses TRBV29-1 with TRBJ2-1; no clear D. This CDR3 has 16 amino acids. Per germline, CDR1 SQVTM and CDR2 ANQGSEA. V lost 0 bases and J 0 bases, leaving 12 bases between the germline ends. The CDR3 DNA reads TGCAGCGTTGAAGATCTTCAAGCGCGCTCCTACAATGAGCAGTTCTTC. Translating gives CSVEDLQARSYNEQFF.

Concerning this clone: The same CDR3 can be traced to other DNA sequences in this sample. The chain joins TRBV25-1 to TRBJ1-5; tentative D call: TRBD1 (6 bases). Germline-derived CDR1 and CDR2 are MGHDK and SYGVNS. This CDR3 is built from 14 residues. Trimming pared 6 bases from V and 0 bases from J, leaving 9 bases between. This CDR3 reads CASSQTGSNQPQHF. The CDR3 DNA is TGTGCCAGCAGCCAGACAGGTAGCAATCAGCCCCAGCATTTT. The whole variable domain, filled in from reference TRBV25-1 and TRBJ1-5, reads EADIYQTPRYLVIGTGKKITLECSQTMGHDKMYWYQQDPGMELHLIHYSYGVNSTEKGDLSSESTVSRIRTEHFPLTLESARPSHTSQYLCASSQTGSNQPQHFGDGTRLSIL.

The chain couples TRBV6-6 to TRBJ1-3; 7 bases are a match to TRBD1. Trimming cost V 8 bases and J 7 bases; bases outside gene matches: 11. This CDR3 region has 14 residues. CDR1 and CDR2 (germline): MNHNY, SVGAGI (reference sequence). The CDR3 region has the DNA TGTGCCAGCGCCCAAGCAGGGGGGGGTAACACCATATATTTT. Translated, it gives CASAQAGGGNTIYF.

The J gene is TRBJ2-7, the V gene TRBV19, with 10 bases aligning to TRBD1. From germline, CDR1 is LNHDA and CDR2 SQIVND (reference sequence). V trimming: 7 bases; J trimming: 12 bases; junction bases outside the gene matches: 12. This CDR3 spans 13 amino acids. The CDR3 DNA sequence: TGTGCCAGTACCGAATCGCCGGGACAGGGGCCGTACTTC. Encoded protein: CASTESPGQGPYF.

V usage is TRBV28 and J usage is TRBJ2-5, with D maybe TRBD2 (6 bases). This CDR3 has 16 residues. Germline CDR1 and CDR2: MDHEN and SYDVKM. Trimming cost V 2 bases and J 3 bases, with 16 bases left between them. CDR3 loop: CASSLIRGSGKETQYF. CDR3 DNA sequence: TGTGCCAGCAGTTTAATCCGGGGTAGCGGAAAAGAGACCCAGTACTTC.

V gene TRBV18 combines with J gene TRBJ2-7, with 9 positions matching TRBD1. V lost 3 bases, J lost 6 bases, and 12 bases stayed unmatched. The CDR3 is 16 amino acids. Germline V gene sequence: CDR1 KGHSH, CDR2 LQKENI. The DNA of the CDR3 is TGTGCCAGCTCACCCCGCGGGACAGGGTTAATAGGCGAGCAGTACTTC. It codes for CASSPRGTGLIGEQYF.

The chain links TRBV28 to TRBJ2-3; either TRBD1 or TRBD2 may supply D (5 bases each). Germline loops: CDR1 MDHEN, CDR2 SYDVKM. The V end was cut by 6 bases, the J end by 1 base, with 14 bases between. This CDR3 is 15 amino acids long. The CDR3 sequence is CASRTVGTRTDTQYF. The CDR3 DNA reads TGTGCCAGCAGGACGGTCGGGACCCGCACAGATACGCAGTATTTT.

The chain recombines TRBV5-4 with TRBJ2-3, with 13 bases matching TRBD2. The CDR3 is 18 residues long. From germline, CDR1 is SGHNT and CDR2 YYREEE (reference sequence). The J segment lost 2 bases and the V segment lost 0 bases, leaving 6 bases of the junction unmatched. The CDR3 nucleotides read TGTGCCAGCAGCTTGGCCGGACTAGCGGGAGCAAACACAGATACGCAGTATTTT. This sequence encodes CASSLAGLAGANTDTQYF.

The chain uses TRBV11-2 and TRBJ2-7, with 9 positions matching TRBD1. The CDR3 has 14 residues. CDR1 SGHAT and CDR2 FQNNGV come from the germline V gene. V lost 5 bases, J lost 7 bases, and 9 bases stayed unmatched. The DNA for the CDR3 is TGTGCCAGCAGCAAACCCGGGACAGGGCGGGAGCAGTACTTC. Translated, it gives CASSKPGTGREQYF.

V gene TRBV6-5 combines with J gene TRBJ2-7; D possibly corresponds to TRBD2 (5 bases). Trimming shortened V by 0 bases and J by 5 bases, and 11 bases separated the two germline ends. The germline V gene encodes CDR1 MNHEY and CDR2 SVGAGI. CDR3 size: 14 residues. The CDR3 coding sequence is TGTGCCAGCAGTTACTCTTCGGGGTGGCACGAGCAGTACTTC. Its translation: CASSYSSGWHEQYF.

The chain combines TRBV27 with TRBJ1-2; D is perhaps TRBD1 (5 bases). There are 13 residues in the CDR3. Germline CDR1 and CDR2: MNHEY and SMNVEV (reference sequence). V was cut by 5 bases and J by 3 bases, with 10 bases left in between. CDR3 region: CASSTAGYYGYTF. As DNA, the CDR3 is TGTGCCAGCAGTACCGCAGGGTACTATGGCTACACCTTC.

The chain employs TRBV19 and TRBJ2-5; D may be TRBD1 (6 bases). The CDR3 runs 13 residues. The germline gives CDR1 LNHDA, CDR2 SQIVND (reference sequence). Trimming shortened V by 10 bases and J by 1 base, and 13 bases separated the two germline ends. Here the CDR3 DNA reads TGTGCCACAGGACAGCTACTCCAAGAGACCCAGTACTTC. Translation gives CATGQLLQETQYF.

The chain recombines TRBV11-3 with TRBJ2-7; 8 nucleotides match TRBD2. The CDR3 spans 14 residues. Germline CDR1 is SGHNT and CDR2 is YENEEA. Losses at the gene ends were 3 bases for V and 7 bases for J; bases not matched to a gene: 8. The CDR3 here is CASSLTGREGEQYF. CDR3 DNA sequence: TGTGCCAGCAGCTTGACCGGGAGGGAGGGGGAGCAGTACTTC.